The 27 T cell receptor beta chains below were found in one sample sequenced in a study of T-cell reconstitution after alpha-beta-depleted transplantation in children. TCRbeta library construction was performed incorporating unique molecular identifiers. TCRdb recomputed calls from the PCR reads with MiXCR, one row per CDR3 protein. This sample has 500,000 to 600,000 distinct CDR3 sequences; 15% to 20% occur once, and the top ten carry 3% to 4%. This sample comprised PBMCs from the stem cell graft donor, obtained from the stem cell graft. The receptors were gathered from a human donor who donated a stem cell graft to a child with acute lymphoblastic leukemia.

The genes are TRBV12-3 or TRBV12-4 and TRBJ2-7; 8 nucleotides agree with TRBD2. CDR3 length: 13 amino acids. V was pared by 3 bases and J by 2 bases, with 0 bases of the junction left unmatched. As DNA, the CDR3 is TGTGCCAGCAGTTTTAGCGGGGCCTACGAGCAGTACTTC. As protein: CASSFSGAYEQYF.

The chain joins TRBV5-1 to TRBJ2-1, with 13 bases fitting TRBD2. The CDR3 covers 16 residues. CDR1 and CDR2 (germline): SGHRS, YFSETQ. V lost 4 bases, J lost 9 bases, and 10 bases stayed unmatched. The CDR3 DNA reads as TGCGCCAGCAGCCGCCAAGGACTAGCGGGAGATCCTGAGCAGTTCTTC. This sequence encodes CASSRQGLAGDPEQFF.

This clonotype has a count of ten or more. This may be a read error: a much more frequent sequence differs by one nucleotide. The chain recombines TRBV5-1 with TRBJ2-7; unclear D gene. The ends were cut back, 0 bases at V and 5 bases at J, with 3 bases in the middle. The CDR3 runs to 11 residues. Germline loops: CDR1 SGHRS, CDR2 YFSETQ. The CDR3 reads CASSLDHEQYF. Here the CDR3 DNA reads TGCGCCAGCAGCTTGGACCACGAGCAGTACTTC.

V and J are TRBV10-2 and TRBJ2-1; D unresolved. CDR3 size: 15 residues. V was trimmed by 4 bases and J by 5 bases, leaving 15 bases between them. CDR1 and CDR2 (germline): WSHSY, SAAADI. In DNA, the CDR3 is TGCGCCAGCAGTGCTGTGGCTGGGCTCGACAATGAGCAGTTCTTC. This sequence encodes CASSAVAGLDNEQFF.

This chain joins TRBV6-1 and TRBJ2-2; D may be TRBD1 (5 bases). CDR1 and CDR2 (germline): MNHNS, SASEGT. This CDR3 has 16 amino acids. Trimming removed 5 bases at V and 0 bases at J, with 13 bases between. The CDR3, as DNA: TGTGCCAGCAGTCGCAGGGCAAAGACGAACACCGGGGAGCTGTTTTTT. Its translation is CASSRRAKTNTGELFF.

The rearrangement uses TRBV2 and TRBJ2-7, with D perhaps matching TRBD1 (5 bases). This CDR3 is built from 15 residues. Deletions cut 6 bases from V and 0 bases from J, with 15 bases between. Germline V gene data show CDR1 as SNHLY and CDR2 as FYNNEI. CDR3 sequence reads: CASRKSPGASYEQYF. The CDR3 DNA reads as TGTGCCAGCAGGAAGAGCCCTGGGGCCTCCTACGAGCAGTACTTC. Full variable domain (missing parts from reference TRBV2 and TRBJ2-7): EPEVTQTPSHQVTQMGQEVILRCVPISNHLYFYWYRQILGQKVEFLVSFYNNEISEKSEIFDDQFSVERPDGSNFTLKIRSTKLEDSAMYFCASRKSPGASYEQYFGPGTRLTVT.

The V and J genes are TRBV12-3 or TRBV12-4 and TRBJ2-3; 12 bases line up with TRBD2. The CDR3 is 20 amino acids. After removal of 3 bases from V and 2 bases from J, the junction contained 15 bases not matched to a gene. This CDR3 reads CASSFYSVLAGGRNTDTQYF. CDR3 sequence (DNA): TGTGCCAGCAGTTTTTATAGTGTCCTAGCGGGAGGGCGGAACACAGATACGCAGTATTTT.

The chain recombines TRBV7-9 with TRBJ2-7; 7 bases fit TRBD1. After removal of 6 bases from V and 2 bases from J, the junction contained 7 bases not matched to a gene. CDR1 is SEHNR, CDR2 FQNEAQ, per germline (reference sequence). CDR3 length equals 14 residues. CDR3 region: CASRSQGPAYEQYF. Here the CDR3 DNA reads TGTGCCAGCAGATCACAGGGGCCAGCCTACGAGCAGTACTTC.

This clonotype has just a few counts. The V gene is TRBV5-1, the J gene TRBJ2-3; 7 positions agree with TRBD1. Trimming at V came to 4 bases and at J to 4 bases, leaving 12 bases not matched to a gene. Germline V gene data show CDR1 as SGHRS and CDR2 as YFSETQ. CDR3 length equals 16 residues. The CDR3 DNA follows: TGCGCCAGCAGCATCGCAACAGGGGCCTCCGCAGATACGCAGTATTTT. It codes for CASSIATGASADTQYF.

The chain carries TRBV20-1 and TRBJ1-1; TRBD1 is a possible D gene (5 bases). Per germline, CDR1 DFQATT and CDR2 SNEGSKA (reference sequence). The CDR3 is made up of 18 amino acids. V lost 0 bases, J lost 3 bases, and 23 bases lay in between. The CDR3 spells CSARDQEAWGRGDTEAFF. In DNA, the CDR3 is TGCAGTGCTAGAGATCAGGAGGCTTGGGGACGGGGGGACACTGAAGCTTTCTTT.

This clonotype was counted only a few times. This CDR3 is CASSTPSGHTYEQYF. CDR3 bases: TGCGCCAGCAGCACCCCCAGCGGTCATACCTACGAGCAGTACTTC. This chain uses TRBV5-1 with TRBJ2-7; D might be TRBD2 (5 bases). The V gene lost 4 bases and the J gene lost 2 bases, with 16 bases spanning the gap. Per the germline V gene, CDR1 is SGHRS and CDR2 is YFSETQ. CDR3 size: 15 residues.

This chain joins TRBV20-1 and TRBJ1-5; 9 bases are a match to TRBD1. The CDR3 contains 17 residues. Trimming took 0 bases from V and 5 from J; bases not matched to a gene: 11. Germline V gene data show CDR1 as DFQATT and CDR2 as SNEGSKA (reference sequence). CDR3 protein: CSARDRRQGDLHQPQHF. The CDR3 region has the DNA TGCAGTGCTAGAGACCGAAGACAGGGGGATTTACATCAGCCCCAGCATTTT.

V is TRBV5-1 and J is TRBJ2-1, with 11 bases matching TRBD2. The J segment lost 4 bases and the V segment lost 4 bases, leaving 13 bases of the junction unmatched. Germline lookup yields CDR1 SGHRS and CDR2 YFSETQ. The CDR3 is 18 residues long. The CDR3 is CASSLRTSGLMGYNEQFF. The CDR3 DNA reads as TGCGCCAGCAGCCTCCGGACTAGCGGGCTTATGGGGTACAATGAGCAGTTCTTC.

This chain uses TRBV20-1 with TRBJ2-1, with 15 bases fitting TRBD2. Per germline, CDR1 DFQATT and CDR2 SNEGSKA (reference sequence). CDR3 length: 17 residues. V was pared by 6 bases and J by 5 bases, with 11 bases of the junction left unmatched. The CDR3 is CSAKGLAGGVRNNEQFF. For the CDR3, the DNA is TGCAGTGCCAAGGGACTAGCGGGAGGAGTTAGGAACAATGAGCAGTTCTTC.

This clonotype came up a few times. The V and J genes are TRBV12-3 or TRBV12-4 and TRBJ2-1; 9 bases line up with TRBD2. V was clipped by 5 bases and J by 15 bases; unmatched bases: 5. CDR3 length: 11 amino acids. The CDR3 region has the DNA TGTGCCAGCAGTATTGGACTAGCGTCGTTCTTC. Protein product: CASSIGLASFF.

The rearrangement joins TRBV19 to TRBJ2-7; D is ambiguous. The V gene's germline CDR1 is LNHDA and CDR2 SQIVND (reference sequence). V lost 2 bases and J lost 0, with 8 bases in between. CDR3 length: 14 residues. The CDR3 DNA is TGTGCCAGTAGTATACGGGCAGACTCCTACGAGCAGTACTTC. This encodes CASSIRADSYEQYF.

The rearrangement joins TRBV5-1 to TRBJ2-7; D is undetermined. V was clipped by 7 bases and J by 1 base, with 15 bases between them. Germline loops: CDR1 SGHRS, CDR2 YFSETQ. The CDR3 is 14 residues long. The CDR3 region is CASRLPSSSYEQYF. CDR3 coding DNA: TGCGCCAGCCGCCTCCCTAGTTCTTCCTACGAGCAGTACTTC.

The V and J genes are TRBV5-1 and TRBJ1-4; D unresolved. The CDR3 runs 15 residues. In germline, CDR1 is SGHRS, CDR2 YFSETQ. Trimming left V 0 bases short and J 5 bases short, with 11 bases between. CDR3 coding DNA: TGCGCCAGCAGCTTGGAGCAGGCGCCGAATGAAAAACTGTTTTTT. Translating it yields CASSLEQAPNEKLFF.

This clonotype showed up just a few times. This chain links TRBV20-1 with TRBJ2-5, with D perhaps TRBD1 or TRBD2 (6 bases each). V shed 2 bases and J shed 7 bases, with 14 bases lying between them. The CDR3 is 13 residues long. Germline CDR1 reads DFQATT; CDR2 reads SNEGSKA (reference sequence). CDR3 sequence (DNA): TGCAGTGCTAGAAGGGGGGAGCTCGGGACCCAGTACTTC. This codes for CSARRGELGTQYF.

This clonotype has just a few counts. The chain combines TRBV7-6 with TRBJ1-5; perhaps TRBD1 as D (6 bases). This CDR3 has 14 amino acids. V was pared by 3 bases and J by 6 bases, with 12 bases between. Germline lookup yields CDR1 SGHVS and CDR2 FNYEAQ. The CDR3 nucleotides read TGTGCCAGCAGCTTGTCGGGGGCTGGTCAGCCCCAGCATTTT. Encoded protein: CASSLSGAGQPQHF. The full variable domain, rest sourced from reference TRBV7-6 and TRBJ1-5, is GAGVSQSPRYKVTKRGQDVALRCDPISGHVSLYWYRQALGQGPEFLTYFNYEAQQDKSGLPNDRFSAERPEGSISTLTIQRTEQRDSAMYRCASSLSGAGQPQHFGDGTRLSIL.

The V gene is TRBV7-2, the J gene TRBJ2-7; 7 bases fit TRBD2. V gave up 5 bases and J gave up 5 bases; unmatched junction bases: 15. This CDR3 region has 16 residues. Germline CDR1 and CDR2: SGHTA and FQGNSA. CDR3 residues: CASSPARAGVSHEQYF. The CDR3 bases are TGTGCCAGCAGCCCAGCGCGGGCGGGAGTTTCCCACGAGCAGTACTTC.

The chain links TRBV5-4 to TRBJ1-2; no definite D call. The V end was cut by 4 bases, the J end by 6 bases, with 22 bases between. Germline assignment: CDR1 SGHNT and CDR2 YYREEE (reference sequence). The CDR3 consists of 16 residues. CDR3 amino acids: CASSSTLTAHLHGYTF. Written as DNA, the CDR3 is TGTGCCAGCAGCAGCACACTGACCGCGCACCTCCATGGCTACACCTTC. The full variable domain, its missing parts supplied by reference TRBV5-4 and TRBJ1-2, is ETGVTQSPTHLIKTRGQQVTLRCSSQSGHNTVSWYQQALGQGPQFIFQYYREEENGRGNFPPRFSGLQFPNYSSELNVNALELDDSALYLCASSSTLTAHLHGYTFGSGTRLTVV.

In this sample, this clonotype turned up a few times. This chain links TRBV7-9 with TRBJ2-1; TRBD2 matches 13 bases. The germline CDR1 and CDR2 sequences are SEHNR and FQNEAQ (reference sequence). V was clipped by 3 bases and J by 3 bases; unmatched bases: 5. This CDR3 has 17 residues. The CDR3 nucleotides are TGTGCCAGCAGCTTTGTGGGGACTAGCGGGATCTACAATGAGCAGTTCTTC. Translating gives CASSFVGTSGIYNEQFF.

This clonotype was counted only a few times. The chain uses TRBV12-3 or TRBV12-4 and TRBJ2-1; weak D call: TRBD1 (5 bases). V was cut by 6 bases and J by 2 bases, with 8 bases left in between. This CDR3 is 13 amino acids long. CDR3 region: CASSVTAYNEQFF. In nucleotides, the CDR3 is TGTGCCAGCAGCGTGACAGCCTACAATGAGCAGTTCTTC.

The V and J genes are TRBV29-1 and TRBJ2-2, with D unclear. V was trimmed by 8 bases and J by 0 bases, leaving 7 bases between them. Germline V gene sequence: CDR1 SQVTM, CDR2 ANQGSEA. There are 12 residues in the CDR3. The CDR3 spells CSYTSNTGELFF. The CDR3 DNA reads as TGCAGCTATACATCGAACACCGGGGAGCTGTTTTTT.

The chain is built from TRBV6-1 and TRBJ2-1; D possibly matches TRBD1 or TRBD2 (7 bases each). The V end lost 6 bases, the J end lost 2 bases, and 14 bases lay between the germline ends. The CDR3 length is 15 residues. Germline V gene lookup returns CDR1 MNHNS and CDR2 SASEGT. As DNA, the CDR3 is TGTGCCAGCAGCCCTCAGGGGGGGACCTACAATGAGCAGTTCTTC. Protein: CASSPQGGTYNEQFF.

This clonotype was observed a few times. V and J are TRBV27 and TRBJ1-2, with 9 bases lining up with TRBD1. The CDR3 covers 14 residues. V gave up 5 bases and J gave up 5 bases; unmatched junction bases: 6. The germline V gene encodes CDR1 MNHEY and CDR2 SMNVEV (reference sequence). The CDR3 DNA follows: TGTGCCAGCAGTAGACAGGGGGGGGATTATGGCTACACCTTC. Translated: CASSRQGGDYGYTF.